The 13 T cell receptor beta chains listed next were all sequenced from one sample in a study of blood T cell repertoires in COVID-19. Repertoires were generated with immunoSEQ multiplex PCR, while TCRdb's copy carries only in-frame clones and drops some. Of 83,000 or so clones listed, roughly 82% are singletons. The sequencing input was peripheral blood. All receptors come from a human donor in a cohort sampled during active COVID-19.

The chain recombines TRBV28 with TRBJ1-5; perhaps TRBD1 as D (5 bases). CDR3 length: 14 amino acids. Germline V gene sequence: CDR1 MDHEN, CDR2 SYDVKM. The V end lost 4 bases, the J end lost 3 bases, and 10 bases lay between the germline ends. The CDR3 protein is CASSSGPHNQPQHF. The CDR3 DNA reads TGTGCCAGCAGTTCAGGGCCGCACAATCAGCCCCAGCATTTT. Drawing the rest from reference TRBV28 and TRBJ1-5, the complete variable domain is DVKVTQSSRYLVKRTGEKVFLECVQDMDHENMFWYRQDPGLGLRLIYFSYDVKMKEKGDIPEGYSVSREKKERFSLILESASTNQTSMYLCASSSGPHNQPQHFGDGTRLSIL.

The chain recombines TRBV7-2 with TRBJ2-7, with D possibly being TRBD1 (7 bases). Trimming stripped 3 bases from V and 6 bases from J, with 9 bases between. The CDR3 length is 12 residues. In germline, CDR1 is SGHTA, CDR2 FQGNSA. The CDR3 loop is CASSFQGGEQYF. CDR3 bases: TGTGCCAGCAGCTTCCAGGGGGGCGAGCAGTACTTC. Complete variable domain (other parts from reference TRBV7-2 and TRBJ2-7): GAGVSQSPSNKVTEKGKDVELRCDPISGHTALYWYRQSLGQGLEFLIYFQGNSAPDKSGLPSDRFSAERTGGSVSTLTIQRTQQEDSAVYLCASSFQGGEQYFGPGTRLTVT.

The rearrangement uses TRBV5-6 and TRBJ2-7; 14 nucleotides align to TRBD2. Germline V lookup: CDR1 SGHDT, CDR2 YYEEEE. With V trimmed by 3 bases and J by 8 bases, 4 bases remained unmatched. This CDR3 has 14 amino acids. In DNA form, the CDR3 reads TGTGCCAGCAGCTCGGGACTAGCGGGGGAAAAGCAGTACTTC. Amino acids: CASSSGLAGEKQYF.

The chain has TRBV5-1 and TRBJ1-2; D might be TRBD1 (6 bases). Trimming removed 4 bases from V and 1 base from J, with 14 bases in between. Germline CDR1 SGHRS, CDR2 YFSETQ. This CDR3 spans 15 amino acids. The CDR3 here is CASSPPGQSNYGYTF. The CDR3 nucleotides read TGCGCCAGCAGCCCCCCGGGACAAAGTAACTATGGCTACACCTTC.

This chain uses TRBV6-5 with TRBJ1-1; D may be TRBD1 (6 bases). Looked up from germline, CDR1 is MNHEY and CDR2 is SVGAGI. Deletions cut 6 bases from V and 6 bases from J, with 14 bases between. This CDR3 comprises 13 residues. In nucleotides, the CDR3 is TGTGCCAGCAGACGACAGGATTACTCTGAAGCTTTCTTT. Translated: CASRRQDYSEAFF.

The chain carries TRBV3-1 (or the pseudogene TRBV3-2) and TRBJ2-3; 9 bases fit TRBD2. Germline lookup yields CDR1 LGHDT and CDR2 YNNKEL (reference sequence). J lost 6 bases, V lost 4 bases, and 8 bases had no gene match. The CDR3 runs to 15 residues. The CDR3 DNA sequence: TGTGCCAGCAGCCTCTGGCGGGGGGGGGCTGATACGCAGTATTTT. Amino acid sequence: CASSLWRGGADTQYF.

The chain has TRBV11-2 and TRBJ2-7; D may be TRBD2 (7 bases). Germline loops: CDR1 SGHAT, CDR2 FQNNGV. CDR3 size: 14 residues. V was shortened by 1 base and J by 6 bases, with 13 bases between the two germline ends. CDR3 sequence: CASSLGGGAFEQYF. The CDR3 DNA reads as TGTGCCAGCAGCTTAGGTGGGGGGGCTTTCGAGCAGTACTTC.

V usage is TRBV12-5 and J usage is TRBJ2-5, with 8 bases matching TRBD1. Germline CDR1 is LGHNT and CDR2 is FRNRAP. The CDR3 has 17 amino acids. J gave up 1 base and V 2 bases, and 9 bases lay outside the gene matches. The CDR3, as DNA: TGTGCTAGTGGTTTGCTGCAGGGGGCGCTGGGCCAAGAGACCCAGTACTTC. Translating it yields CASGLLQGALGQETQYF.

The chain uses TRBV30 and TRBJ1-2; D is unresolved. The CDR3 runs to 13 residues. The germline V gene encodes CDR1 GTSNPN and CDR2 SVGIG (reference sequence). V was shortened by 7 bases and J by 1 base, with 13 bases between the two germline ends. The CDR3 DNA reads TGTGCCTCACACCGGGGAATTAACTATGGCTACACCTTC. This translates into CASHRGINYGYTF.

The rearrangement joins TRBV7-9 to TRBJ2-2; a weak D match, TRBD2 (5 bases). This CDR3 region has 14 residues. Trimming pared 5 bases from V and 6 bases from J, leaving 13 bases between. CDR1 is SEHNR and CDR2 is FQNEAQ in the germline V gene (reference sequence). The CDR3 region has the DNA TGTGCCAGCAGCCCCTTTCTGGAGGCCGGGGAGCTGTTTTTT. As protein: CASSPFLEAGELFF.

This chain joins TRBV19 and TRBJ1-2; D unresolved. The V end was cut by 1 base, the J end by 2 bases, with 8 bases between. Germline values: CDR1 LNHDA, CDR2 SQIVND (reference sequence). The CDR3 contains 14 residues. The CDR3 reads CASSIVAGNYGYTF. The CDR3 DNA is TGTGCCAGTAGTATAGTGGCGGGAAACTATGGCTACACCTTC.

The rearrangement joins TRBV18 to TRBJ2-5, with 10 bases matching TRBD2. CDR1 KGHSH and CDR2 LQKENI come from the germline V gene. The CDR3 length is 14 residues. V lost 5 bases and J lost 3; bases outside the gene matches: 3. In nucleotides, the CDR3 is TGTGCCAGCTCAAGGCTAGCGGGGGAAGAGACCCAGTACTTC. This translates into CASSRLAGEETQYF.

The chain couples TRBV7-9 to TRBJ2-7; perhaps TRBD1 as D (6 bases). The V end lost 5 bases, the J end lost 3 bases, and 17 bases lay between the germline ends. This CDR3 has 15 residues. Germline CDR1 is SEHNR and CDR2 is FQNEAQ (reference sequence). The CDR3 reads CASSPTGLRGYEQYF. The CDR3 DNA reads TGTGCCAGCAGCCCAACAGGGCTAAGGGGCTACGAGCAGTACTTC.